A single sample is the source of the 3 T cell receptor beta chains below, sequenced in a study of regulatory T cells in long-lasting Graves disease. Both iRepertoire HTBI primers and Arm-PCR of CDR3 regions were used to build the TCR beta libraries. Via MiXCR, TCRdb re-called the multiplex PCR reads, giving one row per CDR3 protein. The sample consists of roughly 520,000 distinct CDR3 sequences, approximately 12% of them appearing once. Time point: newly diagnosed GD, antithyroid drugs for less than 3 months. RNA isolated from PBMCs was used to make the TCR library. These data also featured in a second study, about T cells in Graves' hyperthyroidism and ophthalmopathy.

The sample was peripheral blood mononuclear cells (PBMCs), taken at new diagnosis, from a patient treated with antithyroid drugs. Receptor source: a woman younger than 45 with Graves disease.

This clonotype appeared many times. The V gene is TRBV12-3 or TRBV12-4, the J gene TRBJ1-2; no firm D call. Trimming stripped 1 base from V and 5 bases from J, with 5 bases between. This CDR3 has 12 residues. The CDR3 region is CASSLETYGYTF. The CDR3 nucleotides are TGTGCCAGCAGTTTAGAGACATATGGCTACACCTTC.

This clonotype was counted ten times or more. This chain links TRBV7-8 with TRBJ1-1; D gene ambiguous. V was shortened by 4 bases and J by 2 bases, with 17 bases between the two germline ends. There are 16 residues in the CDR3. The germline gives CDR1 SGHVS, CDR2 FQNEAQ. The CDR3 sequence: CASSSPRSDINTEAFF. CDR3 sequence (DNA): TGTGCCAGCAGCTCCCCCCGGTCAGACATCAACACTGAAGCTTTCTTT.

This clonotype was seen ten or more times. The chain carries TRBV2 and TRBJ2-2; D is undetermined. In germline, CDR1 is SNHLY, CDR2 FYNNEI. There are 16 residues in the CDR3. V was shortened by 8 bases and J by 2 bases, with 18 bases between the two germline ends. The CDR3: CASSFLSRLNTGELFF. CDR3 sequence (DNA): TGTGCCAGCTCCTTCCTATCGAGGCTCAACACCGGGGAGCTGTTTTTT.